This T cell receptor beta chain is from a study of blood T cells in healthy people across ages. Points from the study as a whole: Naive T cell percentage showed a strong correlation with TCR beta diversity.

Extraction of total RNA produced a minimum of 5 micrograms from each sample. This clonotype has more than one count but fewer than ten. Its antigen remains unidentified. Then a second PCR, running about 7 to 11 cycles, was carried out with a sample-barcoded 5' primer and a J-beta primer mix. TCRdb re-analysed the 5' RACE reads in MiXCR, keeping a single row per CDR3 protein. The repertoire consists of fewer than 800,000 distinct CDR3 sequences, with 25% occurring once and the leading ten covering around 9.2%. V lost 0 bases, J lost 1 base, and 9 bases lay in between. The germline CDR1 and CDR2 sequences are MNHNY and SVGAGI (reference sequence). The CDR3 contains 16 residues. These data were also reused for a study on T cells of mothers and their children. This second report adds: Both sample barcodes and 2-4 random nucleotides came from the M1S primer of the second PCR. Related mother and child pairs showed slightly greater overlap (not significant) than unrelated pairs did.

The sequenced material came from blood. J is TRBJ2-2 and V is TRBV6-6; D is uncertain. This TCR was sampled from a boy aged 5 to 17 in good health. CDR3 loop: CASSYSGSLNTGELFF. For the CDR3, the DNA is TGTGCCAGCAGTTACTCGGGCAGCCTGAACACCGGGGAGCTGTTTTTT.